The next 27 T cell receptor beta chains were all read from a single sample in a study of glioma-infiltrating T cells. TCR alpha and beta CDR3 regions were amplified from RNA using iRepertoire nested multiplex PCR. Using its own MiXCR run on the multiplex PCR reads, TCRdb lists one record per CDR3 protein. The table has under 150,000 distinct CDR3 sequences, around 42% seen once. The sequencing sample was made of glioma tissue, nonneoplastic brain tissue, or PBMCs (not recorded which). All receptors come from a human donor with low-grade glioma or glioblastoma, undergoing nonglioma brain surgery, or in good health (not recorded which).

This clonotype was detected a few times. The gene calls are TRBV10-3 and TRBJ1-2; D is ambiguous. The CDR3 loop spans 13 amino acids. CDR1 is ENHRY, CDR2 SYGVKD, per germline. The V end lost 4 bases, the J end lost 1 base, and 7 bases lay between the germline ends. CDR3 nucleotide sequence: TGTGCCATCAGTGTAGGAGTTAACTATGGCTACACCTTC. Translating it yields CAISVGVNYGYTF.

This clonotype was seen only a few times. The chain recombines TRBV6-1 with TRBJ2-1; TRBD2 matches at 12 bases. Germline V gene data show CDR1 as MNHNS and CDR2 as SASEGT. Trimming cost V 5 bases and J 5 bases; bases outside gene matches: 4. This CDR3 is built from 15 residues. The CDR3, as DNA: TGTGCCAGCAGTCCTGGGACTAGCGGGCACAATGAGCAGTTCTTC. Translating gives CASSPGTSGHNEQFF.

The chain links TRBV7-2 to TRBJ2-7, with TRBD2 matching over 8 bases. The V gene's germline CDR1 is SGHTA and CDR2 FQGNSA. This CDR3 has 16 amino acids. V trimming: 8 bases; J trimming: 6 bases; junction bases outside the gene matches: 18. The CDR3 loop is CASASPRGGAVSEQYF. The CDR3 DNA reads as TGTGCCAGCGCGTCTCCCCGGGGGGGAGCTGTGAGCGAGCAGTACTTC. Using reference TRBV7-2 and TRBJ2-7 for the parts outside the CDR3, the full variable domain is GAGVSQSPSNKVTEKGKDVELRCDPISGHTALYWYRQSLGQGLEFLIYFQGNSAPDKSGLPSDRFSAERTGGSVSTLTIQRTQQEDSAVYLCASASPRGGAVSEQYFGPGTRLTVT.

Comment on this clonotype: A much larger clone lies a single base off, so this may be a read error. V usage is TRBV27 and J usage is TRBJ2-7; D remains unclear. V lost 8 bases and J 3 bases, leaving 8 bases between the germline ends. Per the germline V gene, CDR1 is MNHEY and CDR2 is SMNVEV (reference sequence). There are 11 residues in the CDR3. CDR3 sequence: CASAYSYEQYF. CDR3 coding DNA: TGTGCCAGCGCCTACAGCTACGAGCAGTACTTC.

This clonotype was observed a handful of times. The genes are TRBV11-3 and TRBJ2-5; the D gene could be TRBD1 or TRBD2 (6 bases each). This CDR3 spans 13 amino acids. With 4 bases removed from V and 9 bases from J, the gap between germline ends came to 15 bases. Germline V CDR1 and CDR2: SGHNT, YENEEA. Here the CDR3 DNA reads TGTGCCAGCAGCTGGGACACAACGGGGGCCCAGTACTTC. Its protein product is CASSWDTTGAQYF.

On this clonotype itself: One junction end disagrees with the germline gene, perhaps due to a read error. The V call is TRBV6-1, the J call TRBJ2-7, with 9 bases fitting TRBD1. The CDR3 is 15 amino acids. Germline V gene data show CDR1 as MNHNS and CDR2 as SASEGT. CDR3 DNA sequence: TGTGCCAGCAGTTCTTCCGAGACAGGGGGTAACGAGCAATACTTC. Translation: CASSSSETGGNEQYF.

This clonotype was found many times. The chain has TRBV7-2 and TRBJ2-1; D remains unclear. The V gene lost 3 bases and the J gene lost 5 bases, with 8 bases spanning the gap. The CDR3 is 13 amino acids. Germline-derived CDR1 and CDR2 are SGHTA and FQGNSA. CDR3 residues: CASSLGENNEQFF. In nucleotides, the CDR3 is TGTGCCAGCAGCTTGGGCGAAAACAATGAGCAGTTCTTC.

This clonotype was detected only a few times. The V gene is TRBV2, the J gene TRBJ1-1; 9 bases map to TRBD1. This CDR3 has 12 residues. The germline V gene has CDR1 SNHLY and CDR2 FYNNEI. Unmatched junction bases numbered 9, after V lost 7 bases and J lost 12 bases. The CDR3, as DNA: TGTGCCAGCACCTCCGGGACAGGGAACCCTTTCTTT. Protein: CASTSGTGNPFF.

On this clonotype: Given a much more abundant clone one base away, this may be a read error. This chain joins TRBV27 and TRBJ1-1; D gene unclear. The germline gives CDR1 MNHEY, CDR2 SMNVEV (reference sequence). Trimming left V 2 bases short and J 0 bases short, with 10 bases between. This CDR3 spans 15 amino acids. CDR3 bases: TGTGCCAGCAGTTTAGATGGACTGATGAACACTGAAGCTTTCTTT. Protein product: CASSLDGLMNTEAFF.

V gene TRBV15 combines with J gene TRBJ1-5; no clear D. Germline CDR1 and CDR2: LNHNV and YYDKDF (reference sequence). The CDR3 runs 13 residues. Trimming took 8 bases from V and 3 from J, leaving 11 bases between them. The CDR3 region is CATGNGVNQPQHF. The CDR3 DNA reads as TGTGCCACCGGCAACGGGGTCAATCAGCCCCAGCATTTT.

This clonotype turned up a few times. V gene TRBV7-2 combines with J gene TRBJ1-5, with 7 bases matching TRBD1. In germline, CDR1 is SGHTA, CDR2 FQGNSA. Trimming removed 9 bases from V and 6 bases from J; junction bases left unmatched: 11. This CDR3 region has 14 residues. CDR3 in amino acids: CASSPDRAVQPQHF. The CDR3 DNA reads as TGTGCCAGTTCGCCCGACAGGGCTGTTCAGCCCCAGCATTTT.

This clonotype was seen a handful of times. This chain uses TRBV6-2 or TRBV6-3 with TRBJ1-2; 7 bases map to TRBD1. Losses at the gene ends were 5 bases for V and 4 bases for J; bases not matched to a gene: 7. Germline CDR1 MNHEY, CDR2 SVGEGT. The CDR3 loop spans 14 amino acids. CDR3 region: CASSHHRTGYGYTF. The CDR3 DNA is TGTGCCAGCAGTCACCACCGGACAGGCTATGGCTACACCTTC.

The chain links TRBV27 to TRBJ1-5; 10 bases match TRBD1. Germline V gene lookup returns CDR1 MNHEY and CDR2 SMNVEV (reference sequence). Trimming took 4 bases from V and 4 from J; bases not matched to a gene: 4. The CDR3 consists of 15 residues. For the CDR3, the DNA is TGTGCCAGCAGTTCTTGGACAGGGGGTAATCAGCCCCAGCATTTT. This translates into CASSSWTGGNQPQHF.

This clonotype occurred a few times. The chain recombines TRBV2 with TRBJ1-2, with D perhaps TRBD1 (6 bases). Trimming left V 4 bases short and J 4 bases short, with 13 bases between. The CDR3 contains 14 residues. In germline, CDR1 is SNHLY, CDR2 FYNNEI. The CDR3, as DNA: TGTGCCAGCAGTGCCCAGACAGGCTGCTATGGCTACACCTTC. Amino acids: CASSAQTGCYGYTF.

The genes are TRBV7-2 and TRBJ2-3, with TRBD1 as a possible D gene (5 bases). Germline values: CDR1 SGHTA, CDR2 FQGNSA. The V end lost 3 bases, the J end lost 1 base, and 11 bases lay between the germline ends. The CDR3 is 15 amino acids. The CDR3 DNA follows: TGTGCCAGCAGCTTCCAGGGTCTAGGCACAGATACGCAGTATTTT. Amino acid sequence: CASSFQGLGTDTQYF.

This clonotype was counted at least ten times. The chain recombines TRBV12-3 or TRBV12-4 with TRBJ2-3; 9 nucleotides line up with TRBD1. The CDR3 is 15 residues long. Germline trimming cut 5 bases from V and 5 bases from J; bases unmatched to any gene: 8. CDR3 residues: CASSPQGQGGDTQYF. The CDR3 nucleotides read TGTGCCAGCAGTCCGCAGGGACAGGGAGGAGATACGCAGTATTTT.

This clonotype showed up just a few times. The chain joins TRBV15 to TRBJ2-7, with 8 nucleotides matching TRBD1. V lost 2 bases, J lost 6 bases, and 9 bases stayed unmatched. The length of the CDR3 is 15 residues. Per the germline V gene, CDR1 is LNHNV and CDR2 is YYDKDF (reference sequence). CDR3 sequence reads: CATSRHTDDRGEQYF. The CDR3 coding sequence is TGTGCCACCAGCAGACATACCGATGACAGGGGCGAGCAGTACTTC.

As concerns this clonotype: An end of the junction does not agree with germline; a read error may underlie this. The chain recombines TRBV7-8 with TRBJ2-7, with TRBD2 matching 8 bases. This CDR3 comprises 16 residues. Germline lookup yields CDR1 SGHVS and CDR2 FQNEAQ. The CDR3 loop reads CARSLLGGASYNEQYF. For the CDR3, the DNA is TGTGCCAGAAGCTTACTCGGGGGGGCATCCTACAACGAGCAGTACTTC.

The table lists this clonotype with a few counts. This chain uses TRBV6-1 with TRBJ1-2; D is perhaps TRBD1 (6 bases). The CDR3 totals 13 residues. Germline-derived CDR1 and CDR2 are MNHNS and SASEGT. The ends were cut back, 1 base at V and 8 bases at J, with 11 bases in the middle. CDR3 sequence: CASSEGRGEGYTF. In DNA form, the CDR3 reads TGTGCCAGCAGTGAAGGCAGGGGCGAGGGCTACACCTTC.

V gene TRBV14 combines with J gene TRBJ2-3, with 7 bases that match TRBD2. The CDR3 consists of 17 residues. Per germline, CDR1 SGHDN and CDR2 FVKESK. With 0 bases clipped from V and 2 bases from J, the junction kept 8 bases outside the gene matches. CDR3 amino acids: CASSQDFAGVDTDTQYF. The CDR3 nucleotides are TGTGCCAGCAGCCAAGATTTCGCGGGAGTCGACACAGATACGCAGTATTTT.

This chain links TRBV2 with TRBJ1-4, with D perhaps TRBD1 (6 bases). Trimming shortened V by 6 bases and J by 7 bases, and 15 bases separated the two germline ends. CDR1 is SNHLY, CDR2 FYNNEI, per germline. The CDR3 runs 14 residues. The CDR3 DNA sequence: TGTGCCAGCAGGCCGGACAGTTTCAGTGAAAAACTGTTTTTT. This translates into CASRPDSFSEKLFF.

This clonotype was seen only a few times. The rearrangement joins TRBV4-3 to TRBJ2-3; possibly TRBD1 for D (5 bases). Germline assignment: CDR1 LGHNA and CDR2 YSLEER. V lost 4 bases to trimming and J lost 1 base, with 12 bases between them. The CDR3 spans 15 residues. CDR3: CASSLTVGGTDTQYF. CDR3 nucleotide sequence: TGCGCCAGCAGCCTGACAGTTGGGGGCACAGATACGCAGTATTTT.

This sequence joins TRBV11-2 and TRBJ2-3, with TRBD2 matching 10 bases. Germline V CDR1 and CDR2: SGHAT, FQNNGV. This CDR3 is built from 16 residues. With V trimmed by 4 bases and J by 6 bases, 10 bases remained unmatched. CDR3 sequence reads: CASSSKRGGLWDTQYF. In nucleotides, the CDR3 is TGTGCCAGCAGCTCTAAGCGGGGGGGCTTGTGGGATACGCAGTATTTT.

This chain joins TRBV6-1 and TRBJ2-7; TRBD1 aligns across 9 bases. CDR1 and CDR2 from the germline V gene are MNHNS and SASEGT. Trimming took 6 bases from V and 3 from J; bases not matched to a gene: 9. This CDR3 comprises 15 residues. The CDR3 region has the DNA TGTGCCAGCAGCATCCGGACAGGGGCGAACTACGAGCAGTACTTC. Translated: CASSIRTGANYEQYF.

The table lists this clonotype with a few counts. The chain employs TRBV28 and TRBJ1-5, with a possible D match to TRBD1 (6 bases). The CDR3 is 13 residues long. Between the trimmed V and J ends, which lost 6 bases and 4 bases, there was a span of 10 bases. The germline V gene encodes CDR1 MDHEN and CDR2 SYDVKM. The CDR3 here is CASRVQGNQPQHF. The CDR3 DNA reads as TGTGCCAGCAGGGTACAGGGTAATCAGCCCCAGCATTTT.

The rearrangement links TRBV12-3 or TRBV12-4 to TRBJ1-5; 11 nucleotides match TRBD1. The trim removed 8 bases at V and 2 bases at J, leaving 5 bases unmatched. The CDR3 consists of 15 residues. In DNA, the CDR3 is TGTGCCAGCCGGGACAGGGGGTACGGCAATCAGCCCCAGCATTTT. This encodes CASRDRGYGNQPQHF.

V gene TRBV29-1 combines with J gene TRBJ1-1; D might be TRBD1 (5 bases). The CDR3 covers 13 residues. Germline V gene data show CDR1 as SQVTM and CDR2 as ANQGSEA. V was cut by 4 bases and J by 1 base, with 10 bases left in between. The CDR3 DNA reads as TGCAGCGTTGGAGGGGTTCGGAACACTGAAGCTTTCTTT. Residues: CSVGGVRNTEAFF.